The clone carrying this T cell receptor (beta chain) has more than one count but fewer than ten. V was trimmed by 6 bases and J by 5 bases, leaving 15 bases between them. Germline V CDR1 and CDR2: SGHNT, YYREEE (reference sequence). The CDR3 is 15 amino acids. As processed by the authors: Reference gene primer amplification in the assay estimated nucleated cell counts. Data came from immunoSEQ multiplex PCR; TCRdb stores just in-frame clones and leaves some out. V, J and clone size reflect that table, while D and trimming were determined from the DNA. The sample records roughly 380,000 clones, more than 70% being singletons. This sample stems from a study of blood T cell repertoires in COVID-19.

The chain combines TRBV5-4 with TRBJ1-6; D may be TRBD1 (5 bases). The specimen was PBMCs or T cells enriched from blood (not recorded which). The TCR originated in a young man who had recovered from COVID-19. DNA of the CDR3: TGTGCCAGCACCTTCGGAAAAGGGGATAATTCACCCCTCCACTTT. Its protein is CASTFGKGDNSPLHF.